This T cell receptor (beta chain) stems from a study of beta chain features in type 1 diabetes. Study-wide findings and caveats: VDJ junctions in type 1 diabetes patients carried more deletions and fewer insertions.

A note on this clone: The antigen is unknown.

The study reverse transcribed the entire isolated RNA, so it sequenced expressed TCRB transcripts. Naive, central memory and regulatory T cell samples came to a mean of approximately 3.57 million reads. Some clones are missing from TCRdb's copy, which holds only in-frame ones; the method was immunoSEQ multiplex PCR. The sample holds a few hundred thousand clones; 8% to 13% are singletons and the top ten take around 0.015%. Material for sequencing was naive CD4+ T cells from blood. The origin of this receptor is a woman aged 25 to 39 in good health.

CDR3 bases: TGTGCCAGCAGCTCGAGTTCTGGGGCCAACGTCCTGACTTTC. This translates into CASSSSSGANVLTF. The chain is built from TRBV11-2 and TRBJ2-6; D is unresolved. Trimming took off 4 bases at V and 1 base at J, with 5 bases between the two ends. This CDR3 spans 14 amino acids. CDR1 SGHAT and CDR2 FQNNGV come from the germline V gene.